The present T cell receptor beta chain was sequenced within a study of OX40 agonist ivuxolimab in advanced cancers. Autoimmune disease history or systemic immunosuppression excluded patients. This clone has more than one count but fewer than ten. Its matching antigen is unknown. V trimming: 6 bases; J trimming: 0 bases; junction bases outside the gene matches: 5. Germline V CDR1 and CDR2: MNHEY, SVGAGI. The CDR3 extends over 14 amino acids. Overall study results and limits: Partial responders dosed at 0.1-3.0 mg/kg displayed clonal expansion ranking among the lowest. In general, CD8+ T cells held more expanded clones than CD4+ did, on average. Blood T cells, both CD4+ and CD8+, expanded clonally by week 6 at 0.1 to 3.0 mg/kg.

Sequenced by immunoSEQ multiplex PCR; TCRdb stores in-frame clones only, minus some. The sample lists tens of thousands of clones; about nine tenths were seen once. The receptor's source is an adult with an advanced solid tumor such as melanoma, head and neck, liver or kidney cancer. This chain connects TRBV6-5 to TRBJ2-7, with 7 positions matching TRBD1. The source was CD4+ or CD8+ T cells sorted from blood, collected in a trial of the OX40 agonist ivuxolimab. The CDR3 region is CASRPPGGSYEQYF. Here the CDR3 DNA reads TGTGCCAGCAGGCCTCCAGGGGGCTCCTACGAGCAGTACTTC.